The 3 T cell receptor beta chains in this list originate from one sample, sequenced in a study of tumor-infiltrating lymphocytes in primary liver carcinoma (dated by TCRdb to about 2017). Total RNA and DNA were co-extracted without cell sorting from 20-30 mg of bulk tissue using the AllPrep DNA/RNA mini kit. Sequencing instrument: Illumina HiSeq 2500. Starting from around 500 ng total RNA, TCRbeta-specific cDNA was produced by reverse transcription with a constant-region primer and ProtoScript II reverse transcriptase. Three nested multiplex PCR rounds, following a slightly modified ARM-PCR procedure, were used to build the TCRbeta libraries. Each of the first two PCR rounds ran for nine to ten cycles and used multiplex TRBV1-TRBV30 forward primers together with a Cbeta reverse primer. TCRdb redid the processing of the public reads, applying fastp at Q25 and MiXCR, and retained in-frame beta chains. Rows merge per CDR3 protein into single entries with the most common DNA and genes. The sample records 90,000 to 110,000 distinct CDR3 sequences, about four fifths of which are singletons. More than 15% of the sample lies in the top ten.

Sequenced sample: liver tumor tissue from sampling region 3. The cell subset or site tag for this specimen amounts to: tumor region T3, left-lateral pole. The receptors derive from a man in his forties with primary liver carcinoma and hepatitis B virus infection.

As for this clonotype: Sequence at one end of the junction differs from germline and may be a read error. CDR3: CVSSLGGALGTEAFF. For the CDR3, the DNA is TGTGTCAGCAGTTTGGGTGGGGCGCTTGGCACTGAAGCTTTCTTC. The chain joins TRBV12-3 or TRBV12-4 to TRBJ1-1; maybe TRBD1 (5 bases). The CDR3 is 15 residues long.

On this clonotype: The germline gene is not matched at one end of the junction; a read error may be the cause. The V and J genes are TRBV9 and TRBJ2-2; possible D gene TRBD2, 5 bases. The CDR3 is 14 residues long. Germline V gene sequence: CDR1 SGDLS, CDR2 YYNGEE. Here the CDR3 reads CVSSVVDRGGELFF. The CDR3 region has the DNA TGTGTCAGCAGCGTAGTTGACCGGGGAGGGGAGCTGTTTTTT. The whole variable domain, filled in from reference TRBV9 and TRBJ2-2, reads DSGVTQTPKHLITATGQRVTLRCSPRSGDLSVYWYQQSLDQGLQFLIQYYNGEERAKGNILERFSAQQFPDLHSELNLSSLELGDSALYFCVSSVVDRGGELFFGEGSRLTVL.

Relative to its sample, this clonotype is medium-sized. The chain links TRBV12-3 or TRBV12-4 to TRBJ2-4; 7 bases are a match to TRBD1. This CDR3 region has 15 residues. V lost 5 bases, J lost 0 bases, and 4 bases stayed unmatched. The CDR3 sequence is CASSGTELAKNIQYF. The CDR3 nucleotides are TGTGCCAGCAGTGGGACAGAGCTAGCCAAAAACATTCAGTACTTC.